Listed here is a single T cell receptor (beta chain). Germline lookup yields CDR1 MNHNY and CDR2 SVGAGI (reference sequence). The CDR3 runs to 12 residues. V lost 0 bases to trimming and J lost 6 bases, with 5 bases between them. The data were obtained in a study of blood T cells in healthy people across ages. About the study: Template-switching capture recovered about one barcoded beta molecule per two T cells.

It was with a sample-barcoded 5' primer and a J-beta primer mix that a second PCR of roughly 7 to 12 cycles was run. Per-sample output comprised a minimum of 2.5 million paired-end reads containing CDR3. A single record per CDR3 protein comes from TCRdb applying MiXCR to the 5' RACE reads. The sample comprises about 680,000 distinct CDR3 sequences, approximately 50% of which are singletons, and under 35% rests with the top ten. This chain connects TRBV6-6 to TRBJ1-2; no firm D call. The material sequenced was blood. The TCR was taken from a woman aged 55-70 years in good health. This CDR3 is CASSYSSDGYTF. In DNA, the CDR3 is TGTGCCAGCAGTTACTCGAGTGATGGCTACACCTTC.